This is a list of T cell receptor beta chains from one sample in a study of radiation and T cells in renal cell carcinoma. TCRdb keeps only in-frame clones here, not all; method: immunoSEQ multiplex PCR. Among about 130,000 clones listed, more than 70% were seen once. The sequences come from blood, collected from a patient whose treatment included radiotherapy and nephrectomy. These receptors all stem from a woman aged 70-85 years with renal cell carcinoma. Each CDR3 is given with its conserved first and last residue. D genes are given only for firm matches. The size field is filled for only some rows; it gives once, few, many or a size class.

D	size	J	V	DNA	CDR3
-	-	TRBJ1-2	TRBV5-1	TGCGCCAGCAGCTTGGCCGGGACTAACTATGGCTACACCTTC	CASSLAGTNYGYTF
TRBD2	-	TRBJ2-5	TRBV10-3	TGTGCCATCAGCGTACGGGGGGACCAAGAGACCCAGTACTTC	CAISVRGDQETQYF
-	once	TRBJ1-3	TRBV7-2	TGTGCCAGCAGCTTATGGCCCGGACCTGGAAACACCATATATTTT	CASSLWPGPGNTIYF
-	few	TRBJ2-1	TRBV6-1	TGTGCCAGCAGGGGGCGGTTCAGCTCCTACAATGAGCAGTTCTTC	CASRGRFSSYNEQFF
TRBD2	-	TRBJ2-7	TRBV30	TGTGCCTGGAGGATAAGCGGGGGGGCCGCCGAGCAGTACTTC	CAWRISGGAAEQYF
-	-	TRBJ2-1	TRBV6-4	TGTGCCAGCAGTGACTTTCCATTGAGGAGGGCCAATGAGCAGTTCTTC	CASSDFPLRRANEQFF
-	-	TRBJ1-5	TRBV7-2	TGTGCCAGCAGCCCTGGGCTCGGCAATCAGCCCCAGCATTTT	CASSPGLGNQPQHF
-	-	TRBJ1-2	TRBV18	TGTGCCAGCTCACCACCGTCCCCAGGGAGAAACGGCTACACCTTC	CASSPPSPGRNGYTF
-	-	TRBJ1-4	TRBV9	TGTGCCAGCAGCGTAGGACAGGCGAGAAATGAAAAACTGTTTTTT	CASSVGQARNEKLFF
-	-	TRBJ1-1	TRBV4-3	TGCGCCAGCAGCCAAGCAGGTTACACTGAAGCTTTCTTT	CASSQAGYTEAFF
-	-	TRBJ2-5	TRBV6-5	TGTGCCAGCAGTTACTCGGTGCTAGCGAAAGAGACCCAGTACTTC	CASSYSVLAKETQYF
TRBD2	-	TRBJ2-1	TRBV2	TGTGCCAGCAGGGAGACTAGCGGTCCCAATGAGCAGTTCTTC	CASRETSGPNEQFF
-	-	TRBJ1-4	TRBV18	TGTGCCAGCTCACCACCCTTAGAAAAACTGTTTTTT	CASSPPLEKLFF
-	-	TRBJ2-3	TRBV18	TGTGCCAGCTCACCAATCAGCGGGAGCACAGATACGCAGTATTTT	CASSPISGSTDTQYF
-	-	TRBJ2-5	TRBV19	TGTGCCAGTAGCGGGGTAGAGACCCAGTACTTC	CASSGVETQYF
TRBD2	once	TRBJ2-2	TRBV6-1	TGTGCCAGCAGTCATAGCGGGTACACCGGGGAGCTGTTTTTT	CASSHSGYTGELFF
-	-	TRBJ2-3	TRBV9	TGTGCCAGCAGCGCCCCCTCAGATACGCAGTATTTT	CASSAPSDTQYF
TRBD2	-	TRBJ2-3	TRBV4-1	TGCGCCAGCAGCCAAGATGGGACCGGGGGGAGGGCAGATACGCAGTATTTT	CASSQDGTGGRADTQYF